The present TCR beta chain was sequenced within a study of CD8+ T cells in alopecia areata. V was pared by 1 base and J by 9 bases, with 7 bases between. The CDR3 runs 13 residues. The germline V gene has CDR1 LNHNV and CDR2 YYDKDF (reference sequence). As to treatment: oral pan-JAK inhibitor, 5-10 mg twice daily. Patients with alopecia areata provided lesional scalp punch biopsies as well as peripheral blood. Comment on this clone: Its antigen is not identified.

Study-wide results and caveats: While patients received tofacitinib, many expanded lesional clones remained present in scalp and blood.

Following extraction, RNA underwent reverse transcription to cDNA, which served as the sequencing template. Some clones are missing from TCRdb's copy, which holds only in-frame ones; the method was immunoSEQ multiplex PCR. The data show over 150,000 clones, with around 59% seen just once and approximately 15% held by the top ten. The sequencing used CD4+ T cells sorted from blood, collected at week 24, from a patient treated with tofacitinib. The chain combines TRBV15 with TRBJ2-6; D remains ambiguous. The sequence came from a human donor with alopecia areata. The CDR3 nucleotides read TGTGCCACCAGCAGAGCGGGCGGCAACGTCCTGACTTTC. It yields the protein CATSRAGGNVLTF.